These T cell receptor beta chains were read from a single sample in a study of T cell responses to AZD1222 COVID-19 vaccine. Data came from immunoSEQ multiplex PCR; TCRdb stores just in-frame clones and leaves some out. This table has some 150,000 clones, roughly four fifths appearing once. The sample consisted of peripheral blood, taken on day 0 of MenACWY control vaccination. These receptors originate from an adult in good health. Both conserved end residues are part of each CDR3. A D gene is named only where the DNA matches it firmly. Part of the rows lack a size; the others show once, few, many or a class for expanded clones.

TGTGCCAGCAGCTTAGCGGTACAGGGCCCCAACTATGGCTACACCTTC | CASSLAVQGPNYGYTF | TRBJ1-2 | - | TRBV7-2 | -
TGTGCCAGCAGCCCCCAAGCCTACGACAGCAACAATGAGCAGTTCTTC | CASSPQAYDSNNEQFF | TRBJ2-1 | - | TRBV5-4 | -
TGTGCCAGTAGTCCCCGGGACGGCCTTAATTCACCCCTCCACTTT | CASSPRDGLNSPLHF | TRBJ1-6 | - | TRBV19 | -
TGTGCCAGCAGCCCTTATCAACAGGGAGAATATGGCTACACCTTC | CASSPYQQGEYGYTF | TRBJ1-2 | - | TRBV3-1/TRBV3-2 | -
TGCGCCAGCAGCCAAAATGGGAGGGTTGGAGCTTTCTTT | CASSQNGRVGAFF | TRBJ1-1 | - | TRBV4-1 | -
TGTGCCAGCAGCGGGACAGACTTGAACACCGGGGAGCTGTTTTTT | CASSGTDLNTGELFF | TRBJ2-2 | - | TRBV9 | once
TGTGCCAGCAGCTTGGTCGGCCAGCTTAACACTGAAGCTTTCTTT | CASSLVGQLNTEAFF | TRBJ1-1 | - | TRBV5-4 | -
TGTGCCAGCAGTAAGAACAGGGCCGATTCACCCCTCCACTTT | CASSKNRADSPLHF | TRBJ1-6 | - | TRBV6-5 | few
TGTGCCAGCAGCTTAGGGACGAACACCGGGGAGCTGTTTTTT | CASSLGTNTGELFF | TRBJ2-2 | - | TRBV11-3 | -
TGTGCCAGCAGCTTGAGCGGGGGGGCACAATACTACAATGAGCAGTTCTTC | CASSLSGGAQYYNEQFF | TRBJ2-1 | TRBD2 | TRBV5-4 | -
TGCGCCAGCAGCCACCCGGACAGCCCCTACAATGAGCAGTTCTTC | CASSHPDSPYNEQFF | TRBJ2-1 | - | TRBV4-1 | -
TGTGCCACCAGCAGAGAAATGTGGGCTCAGGGACAGGCTGAGCAGTTCTTC | CATSREMWAQGQAEQFF | TRBJ2-1 | TRBD1 | TRBV15 | -
TGTGCCAGCAGTAAGGACCCGGGGGGCAATCAGCCCCAGCATTTT | CASSKDPGGNQPQHF | TRBJ1-5 | - | TRBV27 | -
TGTGCCAGTAGTAATCGGGGGGGGATCGGCGATACGCAGTATTTT | CASSNRGGIGDTQYF | TRBJ2-3 | TRBD2 | TRBV19 | -
TGTGCCATCAGTGTGGGAGCTTATGGCTACACCTTC | CAISVGAYGYTF | TRBJ1-2 | - | TRBV10-3 | -
TGTGCCAGCAGCCAGACACTACAAGAGACCCAGTACTTC | CASSQTLQETQYF | TRBJ2-5 | - | TRBV14 | few
TGTGCCAGCAGCCCAGGACTAGCGGGGAGCTCCTACGAGCAGTACTTC | CASSPGLAGSSYEQYF | TRBJ2-7 | TRBD2 | TRBV3-1/TRBV3-2 | -
TGTGCCAGCCATGAGACTAGCGCCTCCAAAAACATTCAGTACTTC | CASHETSASKNIQYF | TRBJ2-4 | TRBD2 | TRBV2 | -
TGTGCCAGCAGCGTAGTAGGTCTAGCGGTGACAGATACGCAGTATTTT | CASSVVGLAVTDTQYF | TRBJ2-3 | TRBD2 | TRBV9 | once
TGTGCCACCAGACTAGCGGGGAACTTAGATACGCAGTATTTT | CATRLAGNLDTQYF | TRBJ2-3 | TRBD2 | TRBV19 | -
TGCGCCAGCAGCTTGGCGGGGGCAGAGACCCAGTACTTC | CASSLAGAETQYF | TRBJ2-5 | - | TRBV5-1 | -
TGTGCCATCAGTACAGGGGGGCTAGGAAACACCATATATTTT | CAISTGGLGNTIYF | TRBJ1-3 | TRBD1 | TRBV10-3 | -
TGTGCCAGCAGTTTCGAGGGTAACTGGTACGAGCAGTACTTC | CASSFEGNWYEQYF | TRBJ2-7 | - | TRBV28 | -
TGTGCCAGCAGCCACGGACAGGTTCAGGAAGCTTTCTTT | CASSHGQVQEAFF | TRBJ1-1 | TRBD1 | TRBV4-2 | -
TGTGCCAGCAGTTTGGAAGGGACTAGCGGACTATCAGGAACTTTCAATGAGCAGTTCTTC | CASSLEGTSGLSGTFNEQFF | TRBJ2-1 | TRBD2 | TRBV27 | -
TGCGCCAGCAGCCCCGGACAGGGGGCGGGAGTCTACACCTTC | CASSPGQGAGVYTF | TRBJ1-2 | TRBD1 | TRBV5-1 | -
TGTGCCAGCTCCACCTATACGAACACTGAAGCTTTCTTT | CASSTYTNTEAFF | TRBJ1-1 | - | TRBV18 | -
TGTGCCAGTAGTCCTAGCGGGGGGCGGGGAGATACGCAGTATTTT | CASSPSGGRGDTQYF | TRBJ2-3 | TRBD2 | TRBV6-6 | -
TGCAGCGTTATTAAAGTTGGCGGGACGCAGCAAGAGACCCAGTACTTC | CSVIKVGGTQQETQYF | TRBJ2-5 | - | TRBV29-1 | -
TGTGCCAGCAGTTCATCCGGGACAGGGCGGACGCATGGCTACACCTTC | CASSSSGTGRTHGYTF | TRBJ1-2 | TRBD1 | TRBV28 | -
TGTGCCACCATGAGGAATGAGCAGTTCTTC | CATMRNEQFF | TRBJ2-1 | - | TRBV24-1 | -
TGCGCCAGCAGCGTGGGACAGGGGATTGGCAAAAACATTCAGTACTTC | CASSVGQGIGKNIQYF | TRBJ2-4 | TRBD1 | TRBV10-1 | -
TGTGCCAGCAGCCAAGCTCTAGCGGGGGAAGAGACCCAGTACTTC | CASSQALAGEETQYF | TRBJ2-5 | TRBD2 | TRBV3-1/TRBV3-2 | -
TGTGCCAGCAGTTACCAGCGGGCGGACAATGAGCAGTTCTTC | CASSYQRADNEQFF | TRBJ2-1 | - | TRBV6-5 | -
TGTGCCAGCAGTTCAAACCGGGACAGGGAGGGGAACACTGAAGCTTTCTTT | CASSSNRDREGNTEAFF | TRBJ1-1 | TRBD1 | TRBV27 | -
TGCGCCAGCAGCCATCTGGGACAGGGGTTACCCCTCCACTTT | CASSHLGQGLPLHF | TRBJ1-6 | TRBD1 | TRBV4-1 | -
TGTGCCAGCAGTTTCACAGGGGGCGAAGAAGAGACCCAGTACTTC | CASSFTGGEEETQYF | TRBJ2-5 | TRBD1 | TRBV2 | -
TGTGCCAGTAGCCGGGGGCCGGGTTCCGGGGAGCTGTTTTTT | CASSRGPGSGELFF | TRBJ2-2 | - | TRBV6-4 | -
TGCGCCAGCAGCTTGCGTAGCGGGGGGCCTCCGAATCACAATGAGCAGTTCTTC | CASSLRSGGPPNHNEQFF | TRBJ2-1 | TRBD2 | TRBV5-1 | -
TGTGCCACCAGTCAGGGGGCCCTCAGCACAGATACGCAGTATTTT | CATSQGALSTDTQYF | TRBJ2-3 | TRBD1 | TRBV24-1 | -
TGCGCCAGCAGCTTGAGAGGGGGCAGTGGCTACACCTTC | CASSLRGGSGYTF | TRBJ1-2 | TRBD1 | TRBV5-1 | once
TGTGCCAGCAGCAGGATAGCGGGGTTCAATGAGCAGTTCTTC | CASSRIAGFNEQFF | TRBJ2-1 | TRBD2 | TRBV7-7 | -
TGTGCCAGCAGCTATATGGTGGGGGACGGGGATGAGCAGTTCTTC | CASSYMVGDGDEQFF | TRBJ2-1 | - | TRBV6-5 | -
TGTGCCAGCAAGGGGACATCAGGGGACACTGAAGCTTTCTTT | CASKGTSGDTEAFF | TRBJ1-1 | - | TRBV5-4 | -
TGTGCCACCAGTACTCTCCGGAGTAACAATGAGCAGTTCTTC | CATSTLRSNNEQFF | TRBJ2-1 | - | TRBV24-1 | few
TGCGCCAGCAGCCCGGACAGCACCGGGACGAAAGCTTTCTTT | CASSPDSTGTKAFF | TRBJ1-1 | - | TRBV5-1 | -
TGTGCCAGCAGTGAAAGACTAGGACAGGGGACCTACAATGAGCAGTTCTTC | CASSERLGQGTYNEQFF | TRBJ2-1 | TRBD1 | TRBV6-1 | -
TGCGCCAGCAGTGAATCGGGTGTAGGAGGCTACACCTTC | CASSESGVGGYTF | TRBJ1-2 | - | TRBV10-2 | -
TGCGCCAGCCGAACTAGCGGGGGCTCATTGGGCGAGCAGTACTTC | CASRTSGGSLGEQYF | TRBJ2-7 | TRBD2 | TRBV5-1 | -
TGTGCCAGCTCACCGGACAGGGGAGCCCCTATAGGTGGCTACACCTTC | CASSPDRGAPIGGYTF | TRBJ1-2 | TRBD1 | TRBV18 | -